The clone carrying this TCR beta chain occurred once. This entry belongs to a study of blood T cell repertoires in COVID-19. Sequenced by immunoSEQ multiplex PCR; TCRdb stores in-frame clones only, minus some. The repertoire holds 130,000 or so clones, with less than 90% as singletons. The CDR3 runs to 15 residues. Looked up from germline, CDR1 is KGHSH and CDR2 is LQKENI. V shed 4 bases and J 2 bases; nucleotides not matched to a gene: 5. The sample taken for sequencing was PBMCs or T cells enriched from blood (not recorded which). V and J are TRBV18 and TRBJ2-7; 10 bases fit TRBD1. This clonotype originated in a man in his thirties or forties who had recovered from COVID-19. CDR3 sequence: CASSLTGGGPYEQYF. The CDR3 region has the DNA TGTGCCAGCTCACTGACAGGGGGCGGCCCCTACGAGCAGTACTTC. Using reference TRBV18 and TRBJ2-7 for the parts outside the CDR3, the full variable domain is NAGVMQNPRHLVRRRGQEARLRCSPMKGHSHVYWYRQLPEEGLKFMVYLQKENIIDESGMPKERFSAEFPKEGPSILRIQQVVRGDSAAYFCASSLTGGGPYEQYFGPGTRLTVT.